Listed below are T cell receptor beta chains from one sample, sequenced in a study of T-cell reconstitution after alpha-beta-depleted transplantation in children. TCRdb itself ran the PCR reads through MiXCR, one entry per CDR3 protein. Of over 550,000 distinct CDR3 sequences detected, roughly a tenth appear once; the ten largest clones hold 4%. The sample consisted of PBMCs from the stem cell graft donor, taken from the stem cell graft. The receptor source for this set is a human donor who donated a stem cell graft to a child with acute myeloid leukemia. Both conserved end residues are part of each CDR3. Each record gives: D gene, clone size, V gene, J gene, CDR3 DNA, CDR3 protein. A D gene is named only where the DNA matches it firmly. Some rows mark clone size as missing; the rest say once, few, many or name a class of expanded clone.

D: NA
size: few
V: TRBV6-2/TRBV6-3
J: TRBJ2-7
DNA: TGTGCCAGCCACAGGGTCCCCTACGAGCAGTACTTC
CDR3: CASHRVPYEQYF

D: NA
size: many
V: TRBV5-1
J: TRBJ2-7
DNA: TGCGCCAGCAGCTTTGAAGGCTACGAGCAGTACTTC
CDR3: CASSFEGYEQYF

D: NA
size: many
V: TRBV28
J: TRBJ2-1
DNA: TGTGCCAGCAGTTTCTCGGGTTTCGACTCCTACAATGAGCAGTTCTTC
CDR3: CASSFSGFDSYNEQFF

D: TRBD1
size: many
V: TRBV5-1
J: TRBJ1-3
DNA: TGTGCCAGCAGCTTGGGGACAGCTGGAAACACCATATATTTT
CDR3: CASSLGTAGNTIYF

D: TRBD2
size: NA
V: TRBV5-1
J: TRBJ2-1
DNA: TGCGCCAGCACGGGACTAGCGGGAGTCAATGAGCAGTTCTTC
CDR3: CASTGLAGVNEQFF

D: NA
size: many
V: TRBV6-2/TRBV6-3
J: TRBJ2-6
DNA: TGTGCCAGCAGTGCCGCATTCTCTGGGGCCAACGTCCTGACTTTC
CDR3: CASSAAFSGANVLTF

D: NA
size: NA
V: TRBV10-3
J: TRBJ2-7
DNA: TGTGCCATCAGTGAGGAATCCTACGAGCAGTACTTC
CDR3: CAISEESYEQYF

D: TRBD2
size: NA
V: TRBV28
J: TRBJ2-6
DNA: TGTGCCAGCAGTCCCCGGACTAGCGGGAGGGCCCGGGCTGGGGCCAACGTCCTGACTTTC
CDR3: CASSPRTSGRARAGANVLTF

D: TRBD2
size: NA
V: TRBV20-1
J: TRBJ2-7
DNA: TGCAGTGCCCGGAGGGTAGCGGGACCTAGCTCCTACGAGCAGTACTTC
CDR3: CSARRVAGPSSYEQYF

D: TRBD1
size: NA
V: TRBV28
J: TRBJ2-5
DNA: TGTGCCAGCACCAGGACAGGGGTTGAAGAGACCCAGTACTTC
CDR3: CASTRTGVEETQYF

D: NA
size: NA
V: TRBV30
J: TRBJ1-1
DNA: TGTGCCTGGAGACCACCGGGACGGTACACTGAAGCTTTCTTT
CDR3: CAWRPPGRYTEAFF

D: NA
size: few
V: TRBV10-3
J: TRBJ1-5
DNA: TGTGCCATCAGTGAGGTTGAGGGGGTTCAGCCCCAGCATTTT
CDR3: CAISEVEGVQPQHF

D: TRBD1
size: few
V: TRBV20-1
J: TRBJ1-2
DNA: TGCAGTGCTAGATTGTGGCCAAGGACAGGGAATGGCTACACCTTC
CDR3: CSARLWPRTGNGYTF

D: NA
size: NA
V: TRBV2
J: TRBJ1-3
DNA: TGTGCCAGCAGTTTCAGCAGGGCCCCATCAGGCTCTGGAAACACCATATATTTT
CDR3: CASSFSRAPSGSGNTIYF

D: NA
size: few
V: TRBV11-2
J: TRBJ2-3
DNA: TGTGCCAGCGGATACAGGGACCCTACAGATACGCAGTATTTT
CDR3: CASGYRDPTDTQYF

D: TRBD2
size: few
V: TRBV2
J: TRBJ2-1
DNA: TGTGCCACCGCACTAGCGGGAGAGTACAATGAGCAGTTCTTC
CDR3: CATALAGEYNEQFF

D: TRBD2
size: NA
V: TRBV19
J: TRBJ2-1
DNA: TGTGCCAGTAGTCATATCGGGACTAGCAGGGGCAATGAGCAGTTCTTC
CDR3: CASSHIGTSRGNEQFF

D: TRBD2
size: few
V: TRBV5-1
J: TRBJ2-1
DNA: TGCGCCAGCAGACAAGACCCCGGGACTAGCGGGGGAAGGGGGTTCTTC
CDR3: CASRQDPGTSGGRGFF

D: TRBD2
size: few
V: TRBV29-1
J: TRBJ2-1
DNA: TGCAGCGTTGGGGGTGAGGGCGGGAGAAGGAACAATGAGCAGTTCTTC
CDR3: CSVGGEGGRRNNEQFF

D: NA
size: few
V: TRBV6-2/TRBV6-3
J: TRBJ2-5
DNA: TGTGCCAGCGGTCATAGGGGTGACGAGACCCAGTACTTC
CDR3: CASGHRGDETQYF

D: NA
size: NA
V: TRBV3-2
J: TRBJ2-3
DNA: TGTGCCAGCAGCCAGGAGACAGGGGGTCCAGATACGCAGTATTTT
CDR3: CASSQETGGPDTQYF

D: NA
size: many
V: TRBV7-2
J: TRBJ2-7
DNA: TGTGCCAGCAGCTCGGACCGTTCCTACGAGCAGTACTTC
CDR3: CASSSDRSYEQYF